This T cell receptor (beta chain) is from a study of identical twins. This clonotype was observed a handful of times. MiXCR, applied by TCRdb to the 5' RACE reads, yields one record per CDR3 protein. The repertoire holds fewer than 450,000 distinct CDR3 sequences, roughly 10% seen once, with 8% to 9.5% in the top ten. The source material was naive T cells sorted from blood. This clonotype was sampled from a woman aged 50 to 65 in good health.

The CDR3 DNA reads TGCAGTGCTAGCCGGGGGGAGGCTTTCTTT. Translated, it gives CSASRGEAFF. The V and J genes are TRBV20-1 and TRBJ1-1; a weak D match, TRBD1 (5 bases). V was clipped by 3 bases and J by 11 bases, with 10 bases between them. CDR1 and CDR2 from the germline V gene are DFQATT and SNEGSKA (reference sequence). The CDR3 loop spans 10 amino acids.